Listed here are 10 T cell receptor beta chains from one sample, sequenced in a study of shared clonotypes between healthy human individuals. The method was immunoSEQ multiplex PCR; TCRdb's version includes in-frame clones alone and lacks a portion of them. The profile shows some 2.3 million clones, 90% to 95% of them singletons. The sample taken for sequencing was naive CD4+ T cells from PBMCs. Regarding subset: CD45RA+ positively selected. The receptors shown here come from a man between 18 and 35 years old in good health. Some clones in this sample may be carry-over from other donors' samples.

The gene calls are TRBV28 and TRBJ2-7; D not resolved. Trimming shortened V by 5 bases and J by 3 bases, and 8 bases separated the two germline ends. CDR1 is MDHEN and CDR2 is SYDVKM in the germline V gene. This CDR3 has 12 residues. DNA for the CDR3: TGTGCCAGCAGTAGGATCAACTACGAGCAGTACTTC. Amino acids: CASSRINYEQYF.

The rearrangement links TRBV5-5 to TRBJ1-1; D ambiguous. Trimming removed 0 bases from V and 7 bases from J, with 4 bases in between. CDR1 SGHKS and CDR2 YYEKEE come from the germline V gene (reference sequence). The CDR3 is made up of 11 amino acids. DNA of the CDR3: TGTGCCAGCAGCTTGGGGAGTGAAGCTTTCTTT. Protein product: CASSLGSEAFF.

The chain has TRBV2 and TRBJ2-1; D not certain. Trimming took 9 bases from V and 5 from J, leaving 14 bases between them. The CDR3 length is 13 residues. Germline CDR1 reads SNHLY; CDR2 reads FYNNEI. The CDR3 sequence is CASPREAHNEQFF. The CDR3 DNA reads TGTGCCAGTCCTAGGGAAGCTCACAATGAGCAGTTCTTC. Complete variable domain (other parts from reference TRBV2 and TRBJ2-1): EPEVTQTPSHQVTQMGQEVILRCVPISNHLYFYWYRQILGQKVEFLVSFYNNEISEKSEIFDDQFSVERPDGSNFTLKIRSTKLEDSAMYFCASPREAHNEQFFGPGTRLTVL.

The chain uses TRBV18 and TRBJ1-2; D remains unclear. CDR1 is KGHSH, CDR2 LQKENI, per germline. CDR3 size: 14 residues. V gave up 3 bases and J gave up 8 bases, with 16 bases separating them. The CDR3 nucleotides read TGTGCCAGCTCACCGGACGGGTCGGAAGGGGGCTACACCTTC. This translates into CASSPDGSEGGYTF.

The chain is built from TRBV1 and TRBJ2-1; no DNA check was done on the table's D call, TRBD2. TRBV1 is given as a pseudogene. CDR3 size: 14 residues. The CDR3 coding sequence is TGCACCAGCAGCCAAGGGAGACGTGACAATGAGCAGTTCTTC. This sequence encodes CTSSQGRRDNEQFF.

This chain links TRBV5-4 with TRBJ1-5; D gene unclear. The germline V gene has CDR1 SGHNT and CDR2 YYREEE (reference sequence). Trimming removed 4 bases at V and 6 bases at J, with 11 bases between. The CDR3 consists of 13 residues. The CDR3 DNA reads TGTGCCAGCAGCCTCAACGGGCTTCAGCCCCAGCATTTT. Translating gives CASSLNGLQPQHF.

The gene calls are TRBV11-2 and TRBJ2-2, with a tentative D call TRBD1 (5 bases). Germline CDR1 reads SGHAT; CDR2 reads FQNNGV. The V gene lost 5 bases and the J gene lost 1 base, with 17 bases spanning the gap. The CDR3 sequence is 17 residues long. This CDR3 is CASSPLRTGLNTGELFF. The CDR3 DNA reads as TGTGCCAGCAGCCCCTTGAGAACAGGCCTGAACACCGGGGAGCTGTTTTTT.

The chain is built from TRBV27 and TRBJ1-2, with 7 bases aligning to TRBD1. The CDR3 is 15 residues long. Trimming removed 7 bases from V and 7 bases from J; junction bases left unmatched: 15. Germline CDR1 is MNHEY and CDR2 is SMNVEV (reference sequence). CDR3 sequence reads: CASTLKFHRGAGYTF. In DNA form, the CDR3 reads TGTGCCAGCACCTTAAAGTTCCACAGGGGAGCTGGCTACACCTTC.

This sequence joins TRBV4-2 and TRBJ2-1; no clear D gene. Trimming took off 5 bases at V and 9 bases at J, with 14 bases between the two ends. The CDR3 sequence is 13 residues long. From germline, CDR1 is LGHNA and CDR2 YNFKEQ. The CDR3 sequence: CASSLESEAEQFF. CDR3 DNA: TGTGCCAGCAGCTTAGAGAGCGAGGCTGAGCAGTTCTTC.

The rearrangement joins TRBV29-1 to TRBJ1-4; a weak D match, TRBD1 (6 bases). Trimming shortened V by 6 bases and J by 2 bases, and 10 bases separated the two germline ends. Germline CDR1 reads SQVTM; CDR2 reads ANQGSEA. The CDR3 spans 13 residues. This CDR3 is CSVLQGTNEKLFF. The CDR3 DNA reads TGCAGCGTGCTACAGGGCACTAATGAAAAACTGTTTTTT.